This T cell receptor beta chain comes out of a study of Graves' ophthalmopathy and Graves' hyperthyroidism. There are 12 residues in the CDR3. In germline, CDR1 is SQVTM, CDR2 ANQGSEA. V lost 8 bases to trimming and J lost 6 bases, with 17 bases between them. The authors diagnosed from clinical symptoms, serum thyroxine, TRAb, thyroid ultrasound and orbital computed tomography. Amplification targeted the TCR beta CDR3 regions, with RNA transcripts as the source material. Second-round multiplex PCR followed a first-round RT-PCR using HTBI primers. A single record per CDR3 protein comes from TCRdb applying MiXCR to the multiplex PCR reads. The sample includes about 600,000 distinct CDR3 sequences, approximately 35% of them seen just once.

Sequencing used peripheral blood or thyroid tissue (not recorded which). The sequence derives from an adult man with Graves' hyperthyroidism. The chain joins TRBV29-1 to TRBJ2-7; D not resolved. The CDR3 reads CSLAGPPGEQYF. In DNA, the CDR3 is TGCAGCTTGGCCGGGCCCCCCGGCGAGCAGTACTTC.